A single sample is the source of the 7 T cell receptor beta chains below, sequenced in a study of blood T cell repertoires in COVID-19. Using immunoSEQ multiplex PCR, the repertoire was profiled, and TCRdb retains in-frame clones only, with some absent. Of about 220,000 clones in the sample, about 85% are singletons; the top ten hold around 3%. The sample was peripheral blood. All receptors derive from a man aged 50 to 59 who had recovered from COVID-19.

This clone appeared once. The CDR3 here is CASSSGGTGPGELFF. The CDR3 nucleotides read TGTGCCAGCAGCTCTGGAGGGACAGGGCCCGGGGAGCTGTTTTTT. J is TRBJ2-2 and V is TRBV7-9; 9 bases are a match to TRBD1. CDR3 length: 15 amino acids. Germline V CDR1 and CDR2: SEHNR, FQNEAQ (reference sequence). With 4 bases clipped from V and 6 bases from J, the junction kept 6 bases outside the gene matches.

This chain connects TRBV24-1 to TRBJ2-2; 10 bases map to TRBD1. Germline V gene sequence: CDR1 KGHDR, CDR2 SFDVKD. The J segment lost 5 bases and the V segment lost 3 bases, leaving 8 bases of the junction unmatched. The CDR3 extends over 17 amino acids. In nucleotides, the CDR3 is TGTGCCACCAGTGATCGGGACAGGGGAGGTCAAACCGGGGAGCTGTTTTTT. It specifies CATSDRDRGGQTGELFF.

V and J are TRBV27 and TRBJ2-7; 9 bases are a match to TRBD1. V gave up 5 bases and J gave up 9 bases; unmatched junction bases: 14. Germline V gene sequence: CDR1 MNHEY, CDR2 SMNVEV (reference sequence). The CDR3 contains 15 residues. CDR3 loop: CASSPLWGQGSVQYF. CDR3 in DNA: TGTGCCAGCAGTCCACTGTGGGGACAGGGAAGTGTGCAGTACTTC.

This clone was seen just once. CDR3: CASQTDRAAFF. CDR3 nucleotides: TGTGCCAGCCAAACGGACAGGGCCGCTTTCTTT. The chain employs TRBV18 and TRBJ1-1; 8 nucleotides match TRBD1. Per the germline V gene, CDR1 is KGHSH and CDR2 is LQKENI. The CDR3 consists of 11 residues. V lost 8 bases and J lost 11; bases outside the gene matches: 7.

The CDR3 is CASTPTGAYGYTF. The CDR3 DNA sequence: TGTGCCAGCACTCCCACAGGGGCCTATGGCTACACCTTC. The rearrangement uses TRBV6-5 and TRBJ1-2; 7 bases line up with TRBD1. CDR1 and CDR2 (germline): MNHEY, SVGAGI. V lost 7 bases, J lost 4 bases, and 6 bases stayed unmatched. This CDR3 spans 13 amino acids.

The chain links TRBV19 to TRBJ1-1, with D maybe TRBD1 (6 bases). CDR1 and CDR2 from the germline V gene are LNHDA and SQIVND (reference sequence). Trimming removed 1 base from V and 3 bases from J, with 12 bases in between. The CDR3 consists of 15 residues. CDR3 nucleotides: TGTGCCAGTAGTATAGGGGGGGGCTATTACACTGAAGCTTTCTTT. Translated, it gives CASSIGGGYYTEAFF.

V gene TRBV10-2 combines with J gene TRBJ2-5; maybe TRBD2 (7 bases). The germline V and J ends were trimmed by 4 bases and 4 bases, with 10 bases remaining between them. The CDR3 has 13 amino acids. Germline CDR1 reads WSHSY; CDR2 reads SAAADI. DNA of the CDR3: TGCGCCAGCAGTGGCGGGGGCCGAGAGACCCAGTACTTC. It translates to CASSGGGRETQYF.